This TCR beta chain was recorded in a study of T cells in Graves' hyperthyroidism and ophthalmopathy (dated by TCRdb to between 2017 and 2020). A note on the overall study: TCR V-J signatures able to tell the groups apart were searched for in a discovery cohort of 100 patients, of whom 40 to 45 had Graves' ophthalmopathy and around 58 had stable Graves' hyperthyroidism. Whether ophthalmopathy could be predicted prospectively was tested in an independent validation cohort made up of under 20 hyperthyroidism patients plus 17 patients who later progressed to ophthalmopathy. The approximately 90 discovery patients were divided at random into training and test sets in a 7:3 ratio. In several Graves' hyperthyroidism patients, the study also compared T-cell repertoires from thyroid tissue with T-cell repertoires from blood. After blood sampling, hyperthyroidism patients were treated with methimazole at a starting dose of 30 mg daily, and ophthalmopathy patients were treated with high-dose intravenous methylprednisolone. TCR Vbeta CDR3 sequencing of 140 or so peripheral blood samples (fewer than 45 ophthalmopathy, around 80 hyperthyroidism and about 17 progressor patients) is reported in the paper. The research as a whole found: A 13 V-J signature model separated ophthalmopathy from stable hyperthyroidism, with approximately 86% sensitivity and roughly 81% specificity in cross-validation and 80%/75% in testing. Sample size was not statistically predetermined, and investigators were not blinded to group allocation. Blood samples also contained most of the expanded thyroid clonotypes (frequency above 0.001), which suggests that blood repertoires may reflect thyroid immune responses. In validation, the model predicted progression to ophthalmopathy a median of approximately 6.6 months before onset, with 70% to 71% sensitivity and 72.22% specificity.

The TCR beta CDR3 regions were amplified from RNA transcripts. For the first round of RT-PCR on the TCR CDR3, the HTBI primer set was used together with the Qiagen OneStep RT-PCR kit. A second multiplex PCR round built the libraries, followed by size selection and purification. Sequencing of the libraries was done on an Illumina HiSeq2000 using paired-end 100 bp reads. On the authors' methods: SOAPnuke was used to process the raw data, with reads discarded if the reads contained adapters or uncalled bases, had a mean Phred below 15, or lacked an exact constant-primer or identifier match. COPE v1.2.5 was used to merge high-quality paired reads, and clonotypes were defined as unique nucleotide sequences. MiTCR v1.1 was used to align clonotypes to the IMGT TRBV, TRBD and TRBJ reference segments. The analysis included only V-J combinations with a frequency above 0.0001, which together covered approximately 99% of the repertoires. The TCS score was defined as F50 (clonal expansion) divided by E x V (chaos), with BLOSUM62-based TCRdist calculated between CDR3 peptides within each V-J. Welch's t-statistics and random forest reduced around 520 V-J features to around 14, which were used in a naive Bayes classifier (R e1071). TCRdb took the public reads, trimmed them with fastp at Q25, ran MiXCR for clone calling and kept in-frame beta chains. Rows with a matching CDR3 protein are joined into one entry that keeps the most common DNA and genes. TCRdb's processing, not the study's, gives the V and J calls here. The sample has approximately 590,000 distinct CDR3 sequences on record, approximately 44% of them singletons. About 7.8% of the sample goes to the ten largest clones.

Graves' hyperthyroidism was defined as stable when no progression to ophthalmopathy occurred over 18 months of follow-up. Hyperthyroidism patients were newly diagnosed, with disease duration under 2 months, and aged 18 to 65 years. Exclusion was applied to patients with uncontrolled infections, other autoimmune diseases, pregnancy or lactation. Diagnoses relied on clinical symptoms, serum thyroxine and TRAb, thyroid ultrasound and orbital computed tomography. Total RNA was extracted using Trizol reagent, and RNA quality was assessed on an Agilent 2100 Bioanalyzer. To note about this clonotype: Its target antigen remains unknown. No much larger clone exists at a distance of one base, and base qualities are not known.

Relative to germline, V is missing 5 bases and J is missing 2 bases, with 5 bases of the junction outside any gene match. Via the germline V gene, CDR1 is SGHTA and CDR2 FQGTGA. From cysteine to phenylalanine, the CDR3 is 14 amino acids long. Only CDR3 DNA is held: 42 bases, read in frame from base 1. The sample consisted of peripheral blood or thyroid tissue (not recorded which). This clonotype originated in a woman in her late teens or twenties with Graves' hyperthyroidism. Donor details come from another sample of the same person, matched by shared clones. Rearrangement joined TRBV7-3 to TRBJ1-1; TRBD1 agrees with 7 junctional bases. In nucleotides, the sequence is TGTGCCAGCAGCCCTTGGACAGGAAACACTGAAGCTTTCTTT. It translates to CASSPWTGNTEAFF.